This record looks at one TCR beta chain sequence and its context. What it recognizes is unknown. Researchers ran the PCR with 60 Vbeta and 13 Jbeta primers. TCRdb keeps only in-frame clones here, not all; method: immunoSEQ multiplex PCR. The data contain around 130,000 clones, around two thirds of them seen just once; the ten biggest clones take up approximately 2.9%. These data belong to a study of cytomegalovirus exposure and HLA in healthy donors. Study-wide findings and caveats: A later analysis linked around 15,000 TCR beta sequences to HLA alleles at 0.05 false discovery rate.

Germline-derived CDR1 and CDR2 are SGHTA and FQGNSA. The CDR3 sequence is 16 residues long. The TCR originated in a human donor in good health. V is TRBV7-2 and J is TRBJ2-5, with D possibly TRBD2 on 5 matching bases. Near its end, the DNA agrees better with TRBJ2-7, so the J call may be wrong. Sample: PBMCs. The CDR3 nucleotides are TGTGCCAGCAGCCGAACCCATGGAGGTAGCTCCTACGAGCAGTACTTC. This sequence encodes CASSRTHGGSSYEQYF.